Listed here are 22 T cell receptor beta chains from one sample, sequenced in a study of blood T cell repertoires in COVID-19. Sequencing used immunoSEQ multiplex PCR; TCRdb keeps in-frame clones, though not all of them. The sample lists some 130,000 clones, roughly 85% occurring once. The sample consisted of PBMCs or T cells enriched from blood (not recorded which). These receptors came from a man aged 50 to 60 who had recovered from COVID-19.

This clone appeared once. This sequence joins TRBV7-3 and TRBJ2-1; TRBD2 matches at 11 bases. CDR1 and CDR2 (germline): SGHTA, FQGTGA. The CDR3 is 16 residues long. V trimming: 2 bases; J trimming: 6 bases; junction bases outside the gene matches: 6. CDR3 in DNA: TGTGCCAGCAGCTTAGCGGGACTAGCGGAGATCAATGAGCAGTTCTTC. This encodes CASSLAGLAEINEQFF.

This rearrangement joins TRBV5-1 to TRBJ2-2, with D uncertain. The CDR3 has 14 residues. The V gene's germline CDR1 is SGHRS and CDR2 YFSETQ. V was cut by 5 bases and J by 4 bases, with 12 bases left in between. Here the CDR3 DNA reads TGCGCCAGCAGGCAACAGCTATCCACCGGGGAGCTGTTTTTT. As protein: CASRQQLSTGELFF.

This clone was counted at least ten times. The CDR3 loop reads CASSHGGPQSEQYV. CDR3 DNA: TGTGCCAGCAGCCACGGGGGGCCACAAAGCGAGCAGTACGTC. The V gene is TRBV5-4, the J gene TRBJ2-7; tentative D call: TRBD2 (7 bases). CDR1 SGHNT and CDR2 YYREEE come from the germline V gene (reference sequence). The CDR3 spans 14 residues. V was shortened by 4 bases and J by 6 bases, with 17 bases between the two germline ends.

J is TRBJ1-2 and V is TRBV28, with unresolved D. Germline-derived CDR1 and CDR2 are MDHEN and SYDVKM. The CDR3 length is 13 residues. V lost 7 bases to trimming and J lost 1 base, with 10 bases between them. Written as DNA, the CDR3 is TGTGCCAGCAAGGAGGCGGTTAACTATGGCTACACCTTC. This sequence encodes CASKEAVNYGYTF.

This clone was observed a handful of times. The J gene is TRBJ1-1, the V gene TRBV19; no firm D call. Between the trimmed V and J ends, which lost 7 bases and 0 bases, there was a span of 9 bases. The CDR3 length is 13 residues. CDR1 and CDR2 from the germline V gene are LNHDA and SQIVND (reference sequence). The CDR3 coding sequence is TGTGCCAGTACCCTCTTCCTGAACACTGAAGCTTTCTTT. Translated: CASTLFLNTEAFF.

The rearrangement links TRBV19 to TRBJ1-3, with 10 bases identical to TRBD1. V trimming: 4 bases; J trimming: 8 bases; junction bases outside the gene matches: 2. The CDR3 has 13 residues. Germline V gene sequence: CDR1 LNHDA, CDR2 SQIVND (reference sequence). Written as DNA, the CDR3 is TGTGCCAGTAGTACAGGGACAGGGGACACCATATATTTT. It yields the protein CASSTGTGDTIYF.

The rearrangement links TRBV3-1 (or the pseudogene TRBV3-2) to TRBJ2-1; TRBD1 is a possible D gene (6 bases). Trimming removed 0 bases from V and 4 bases from J, with 31 bases in between. CDR1 LGHDT and CDR2 YNNKEL come from the germline V gene (reference sequence). The CDR3 spans 22 residues. The CDR3 sequence: CASSQDLGRGKVRVPSYNEQFF. The CDR3 bases are TGTGCCAGCAGCCAAGATCTGGGCAGGGGAAAAGTTCGCGTCCCTAGTTACAATGAGCAGTTCTTC.

The V and J genes are TRBV14 and TRBJ2-7; TRBD2 agrees at 14 bases. V dropped 4 bases and J dropped 12; count of bases not matched to a gene: 8. CDR3 length equals 14 residues. Germline loops: CDR1 SGHDN, CDR2 FVKESK. The CDR3 reads CASSLRGTSGSRYF. CDR3 DNA sequence: TGTGCCAGCAGCCTACGCGGGACTAGCGGGAGTCGGTACTTC.

The gene calls are TRBV6-2 or TRBV6-3 and TRBJ2-1; 10 positions match TRBD2. The germline V gene encodes CDR1 MNHEY and CDR2 SVGEGT. With 2 bases clipped from V and 4 bases from J, the junction kept 5 bases outside the gene matches. The CDR3 runs 16 residues. CDR3 sequence (DNA): TGTGCCAGCAGTTACCGCGGACTAGCGGTTTACAATGAGCAGTTCTTC. Protein: CASSYRGLAVYNEQFF.

The chain carries TRBV25-1 and TRBJ1-5; D gene uncertain. Germline V gives CDR1 MGHDK, CDR2 SYGVNS. Between the trimmed V and J ends, which lost 2 bases and 2 bases, there was a span of 10 bases. The CDR3 contains 15 residues. The CDR3 loop is CASSEAGVGNQPQHF. The CDR3 region has the DNA TGTGCCAGCAGTGAAGCCGGGGTAGGCAATCAGCCCCAGCATTTT.

The rearrangement joins TRBV6-5 to TRBJ2-7; 7 bases map to TRBD1. V lost 8 bases, J lost 3 bases, and 4 bases stayed unmatched. Germline V gene sequence: CDR1 MNHEY, CDR2 SVGAGI. The CDR3 runs 12 residues. The CDR3 nucleotides are TGTGCCAGCGCCAGGGGGAACTACGAGCAGTACGTC. It specifies CASARGNYEQYV.

This CDR3 is CASSDENTGGEETQYF. The CDR3 DNA sequence: TGTGCCAGCAGTGACGAGAACACAGGGGGGGAGGAGACCCAGTACTTC. The V gene is TRBV6-4, the J gene TRBJ2-5; possibly TRBD1 for D (8 bases). Trimming left V 2 bases short and J 5 bases short, with 18 bases between. The CDR3 consists of 16 residues. Germline-derived CDR1 and CDR2 are MRHNA and SNTAGT.

This clone appeared once. The genes are TRBV19 and TRBJ2-1; a weak D match, TRBD2 (6 bases). The CDR3 is 13 amino acids. The germline CDR1 and CDR2 sequences are LNHDA and SQIVND (reference sequence). V gave up 9 bases and J gave up 4 bases, with 13 bases separating them. For the CDR3, the DNA is TGTGCCAGCGGGGGAGAGCGGTACAATGAGCAGTTCTTC. Translation gives CASGGERYNEQFF.

The chain has TRBV11-2 and TRBJ2-1; D may be TRBD1 (6 bases). The CDR3 consists of 16 residues. Trimming shortened V by 1 base and J by 2 bases, and 12 bases separated the two germline ends. Germline loops: CDR1 SGHAT, CDR2 FQNNGV. CDR3 residues: CASSLGQGSTYNEQFF. CDR3 coding DNA: TGTGCCAGCAGCTTAGGCCAGGGGTCGACCTACAATGAGCAGTTCTTC.

The chain couples TRBV28 to TRBJ2-2, with 7 bases identical to TRBD2. Germline values: CDR1 MDHEN, CDR2 SYDVKM. The J segment lost 4 bases and the V segment lost 6 bases, leaving 8 bases of the junction unmatched. This CDR3 has 15 residues. The CDR3, as DNA: TGTGCCAGCAGAGCGGGGCAAGTAAGCACCGGGGAGCTGTTTTTT. Translated, it gives CASRAGQVSTGELFF.

The rearrangement links TRBV28 to TRBJ2-7; TRBD2 aligns across 11 bases. The CDR3 loop spans 17 amino acids. Germline CDR1 reads MDHEN; CDR2 reads SYDVKM. The trim removed 6 bases at V and 0 bases at J, leaving 10 bases unmatched. CDR3 DNA sequence: TGTGCCAGCAGACGCGACGGACTAGCGGGTTTCTCCTACGAGCAGTACTTC. It encodes CASRRDGLAGFSYEQYF.

This clone is a singleton in its sample. The rearrangement uses TRBV6-5 and TRBJ1-6; perhaps TRBD1 as D (6 bases). The length of the CDR3 is 15 residues. Per germline, CDR1 MNHEY and CDR2 SVGAGI. The V and J ends lost 7 bases and 6 bases respectively, with 16 bases between them. CDR3 region: CASTEGGAGNSPLHF. CDR3 DNA: TGTGCCAGCACCGAAGGGGGGGCCGGTAATTCACCCCTCCACTTT.

This chain uses TRBV5-1 with TRBJ2-3, with 10 bases identical to TRBD2. The V gene end was trimmed by 6 bases and the J gene end by 5 bases; junction bases not matched to a gene: 6. Germline V gene sequence: CDR1 SGHRS, CDR2 YFSETQ. CDR3 length equals 14 residues. The CDR3 DNA reads TGCGCCAGCATGATAGCGGGAGGTGGAGATACGCAGTATTTT. It encodes CASMIAGGGDTQYF. The variable domain in full, with the rest retrieved from reference TRBV5-1 and TRBJ2-3, is KAGVTQTPRYLIKTRGQQVTLSCSPISGHRSVSWYQQTPGQGLQFLFEYFSETQRNKGNFPGRFSGRQFSNSRSEMNVSTLELGDSALYLCASMIAGGGDTQYFGPGTRLTVL.

The chain employs TRBV19 and TRBJ1-2; tentatively, D is TRBD1 (6 bases). Deletions cut 7 bases from V and 2 bases from J, with 11 bases between. This CDR3 is 13 amino acids long. Germline-derived CDR1 and CDR2 are LNHDA and SQIVND (reference sequence). This chain's CDR3 is CASTIRGNYGYTF. The DNA for the CDR3 is TGTGCCAGTACCATCAGGGGAAACTATGGCTACACCTTC.

J is TRBJ2-2 and V is TRBV4-3; 11 positions agree with TRBD2. Trimming at V came to 3 bases and at J to 4 bases, leaving 16 bases not matched to a gene. This CDR3 spans 20 amino acids. CDR1 is LGHNA and CDR2 is YSLEER in the germline V gene. This CDR3 is CASSHHGLSSGRVATGELFF. CDR3 DNA sequence: TGCGCCAGCAGCCATCACGGACTAAGTAGCGGGAGGGTCGCCACCGGGGAGCTGTTTTTT.

V gene TRBV7-5 combines with J gene TRBJ1-5; no DNA check was done on the table's D call, TRBD1. TRBV7-5 is reported as a pseudogene. The CDR3 contains 15 residues. CDR3 nucleotides: TGTGCCAGAAGCTTAGGGGCAGCTAGCAATCAGCCCCAGCATTTT. This gives the protein CARSLGAASNQPQHF.

The CDR3 sequence: CASSSETSGTYNEQFF. The CDR3 DNA is TGCGCCAGCAGCTCCGAAACTAGCGGGACCTACAATGAGCAGTTCTTC. The chain employs TRBV5-1 and TRBJ2-1; 10 bases are a match to TRBD2. Germline V lookup: CDR1 SGHRS, CDR2 YFSETQ. The V segment lost 3 bases and the J segment 2 bases; nucleotides outside the gene matches: 5. This CDR3 has 16 residues.